The next 9 T cell receptor beta chains were all read from a single sample in a study of shared clonotypes between healthy human individuals. Naive-designated CD8 cells lacked CD45RO, were positively enriched for CCR7, and omitted terminally differentiated effector memory CD45RA+ cells. Libraries were prepared by immunoSEQ multiplex PCR; TCRdb keeps only in-frame clonotypes and omits some of them. The sample gives about 2,200,000 clones, 93% of which show up once; under 2% is in the top ten. The sequenced sample was naive CD8+ T cells from PBMCs. These receptors originate from a man in his late teens or twenties in good health. Some clones in this sample may be carry-over from other donors' samples.

The rearrangement links TRBV4-3 to TRBJ2-7; D is possibly TRBD2 (5 bases). The ends were cut back, 1 base at V and 6 bases at J, with 16 bases in the middle. The germline V gene has CDR1 LGHNA and CDR2 YSLEER. CDR3 size: 15 residues. The CDR3 region has the DNA TGCGCCAGCAGCCAAGGACTACTTACGTTGGGCGAGCAGTACTTC. This sequence encodes CASSQGLLTLGEQYF.

This sequence joins TRBV7-8 and TRBJ2-2, with D hard to call. The germline gives CDR1 SGHVS, CDR2 FQNEAQ. Trimming stripped 5 bases from V and 7 bases from J, with 14 bases between. The CDR3 has 14 amino acids. The CDR3 sequence is CASSQIVGDGELFF. CDR3 nucleotides: TGTGCCAGCAGCCAAATCGTGGGTGACGGGGAGCTGTTTTTT.

The rearrangement joins TRBV9 to TRBJ1-2; D is possibly TRBD1 (5 bases). Per the germline V gene, CDR1 is SGDLS and CDR2 is YYNGEE. Trimming cost V 5 bases and J 0 bases, with 29 bases left between them. The CDR3 has 20 amino acids. The CDR3 DNA is TGTGCCAGCAGTGAAACTCCAGGCACGGGACGGACCGCCGCTAACTATGGCTACACCTTC. Translating gives CASSETPGTGRTAANYGYTF.

The chain carries TRBV27 and TRBJ2-7, with D perhaps assigned TRBD1 or TRBD2 (6 bases each). Germline-derived CDR1 and CDR2 are MNHEY and SMNVEV (reference sequence). CDR3 size: 14 residues. V gave up 2 bases and J gave up 6 bases, with 14 bases separating them. The CDR3 region is CASSLASRGVEQYF. For the CDR3, the DNA is TGTGCCAGCAGTTTAGCGTCTAGGGGGGTCGAGCAGTACTTC.

This clone was counted a single time. V and J are TRBV7-6 and TRBJ2-7; the match to TRBD1 covers 7 bases. The CDR3 length is 13 residues. V lost 5 bases and J lost 5; bases outside the gene matches: 6. CDR1 and CDR2 (germline): SGHVS, FNYEAQ. CDR3 in amino acids: CASSGDSHHEQYF. DNA for the CDR3: TGTGCCAGCAGCGGGGACAGTCACCACGAGCAGTACTTC.

V usage is TRBV28 and J usage is TRBJ1-1; D is perhaps TRBD1 (6 bases). CDR1 is MDHEN, CDR2 SYDVKM, per germline. The CDR3 runs to 16 residues. V was clipped by 6 bases and J by 0 bases, with 17 bases between them. CDR3 sequence reads: CASRKPGGRMNTEAFF. For the CDR3, the DNA is TGTGCCAGCAGGAAACCCGGGGGGCGGATGAACACTGAAGCTTTCTTT.

V is TRBV13 and J is TRBJ1-2; D possibly corresponds to TRBD1 (5 bases). CDR1 is PRHDT, CDR2 FYEKMQ, per germline (reference sequence). Trimming stripped 5 bases from V and 3 bases from J, with 16 bases between. This CDR3 has 15 amino acids. The CDR3 here is CASSAGTERDYGYTF. The CDR3 DNA follows: TGTGCCAGCAGCGCCGGGACGGAACGAGACTATGGCTACACCTTC.

V gene TRBV10-3 combines with J gene TRBJ1-5, with D possibly being TRBD1 (6 bases). Germline V gene lookup returns CDR1 ENHRY and CDR2 SYGVKD. CDR3 length: 14 residues. V dropped 5 bases and J dropped 0 bases, with 8 bases sitting between them. This chain's CDR3 is CAISRGGSNQPQHF. As DNA, the CDR3 is TGTGCCATCAGTCGAGGGGGTAGCAATCAGCCCCAGCATTTT.

The V and J genes are TRBV28 and TRBJ1-3, with TRBD1 as a possible D gene (5 bases). Trimming left V 11 bases short and J 10 bases short, with 18 bases between. Germline V lookup: CDR1 MDHEN, CDR2 SYDVKM. The CDR3 spans 12 residues. CDR3 protein: CAPEEGPQTIYF. The CDR3 DNA sequence: TGTGCCCCTGAGGAGGGACCCCAGACCATATATTTT.